This record concerns one T cell receptor (beta chain) sequence. What it recognizes is unknown. TCRdb recomputed calls from the reads with MiXCR, one row per CDR3 protein. The profile shows about a million distinct CDR3 sequences, 31% of them singletons. The data originate from a study of T cell repertoires in cytomegalovirus infection. About the study: TCR beta signatures that were public indicated CMV infection and matching HLA type.

General observations from the study: Summed frequency of public TCR beta families distinguished CMV carriers with the relevant HLA.

The sequencing here drew on cultured CD8+ T cells from PBMCs, taken from culture after CMV antigen stimulation. The source is a human donor in good health (CMV status not recorded). Some clones in this sample may be carry-over from other donors' samples.

The CDR3 here is CASSYSRTSSAFTQYF. Written as DNA, the CDR3 is TGTGCCAGCAGTTACTCGAGGACTAGCAGCGCCTTTACGCAGTATTTT. The chain is built from TRBV6-2 or TRBV6-3 and TRBJ2-3; the match to TRBD2 covers 8 bases. The CDR3 is 16 amino acids. Unmatched junction bases numbered 10, after V lost 0 bases and J lost 8 bases. CDR1 MNHEY and CDR2 SVGEGT come from the germline V gene.